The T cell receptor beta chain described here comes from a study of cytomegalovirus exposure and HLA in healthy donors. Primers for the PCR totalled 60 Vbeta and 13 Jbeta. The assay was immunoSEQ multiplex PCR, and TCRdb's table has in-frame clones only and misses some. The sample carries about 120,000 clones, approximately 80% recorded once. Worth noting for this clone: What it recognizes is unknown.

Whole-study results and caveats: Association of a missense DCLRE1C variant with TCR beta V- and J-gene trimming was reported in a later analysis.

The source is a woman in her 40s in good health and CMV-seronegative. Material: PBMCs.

CDR3 DNA: TGTGCCACCAGCAGAGATCCTACAGGGGAGCTCCTTAGGCCCCAGCATTTT. This sequence encodes CATSRDPTGELLRPQHF. V usage is TRBV15 and J usage is TRBJ1-5; 7 nucleotides match TRBD1. The V gene's germline CDR1 is LNHNV and CDR2 YYDKDF (reference sequence). V shed 0 bases and J 9 bases; nucleotides not matched to a gene: 14. The CDR3 has 17 residues.